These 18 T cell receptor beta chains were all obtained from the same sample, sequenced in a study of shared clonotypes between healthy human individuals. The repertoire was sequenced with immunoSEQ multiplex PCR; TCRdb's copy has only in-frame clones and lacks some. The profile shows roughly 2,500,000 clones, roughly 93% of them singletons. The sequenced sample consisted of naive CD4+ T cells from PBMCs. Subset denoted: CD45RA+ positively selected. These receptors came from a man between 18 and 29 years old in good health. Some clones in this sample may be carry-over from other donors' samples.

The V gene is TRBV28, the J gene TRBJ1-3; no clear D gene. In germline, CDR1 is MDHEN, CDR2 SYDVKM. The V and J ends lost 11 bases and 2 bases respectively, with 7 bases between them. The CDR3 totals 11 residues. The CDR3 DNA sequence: TGTGCCGGGGAGGCTGGAAACACCATATATTTT. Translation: CAGEAGNTIYF.

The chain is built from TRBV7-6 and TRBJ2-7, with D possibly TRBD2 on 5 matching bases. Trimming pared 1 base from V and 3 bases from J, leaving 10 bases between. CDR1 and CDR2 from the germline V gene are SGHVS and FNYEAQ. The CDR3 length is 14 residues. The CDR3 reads CASSLGGKIYEQYF. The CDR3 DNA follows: TGTGCCAGCAGCTTAGGAGGGAAGATCTACGAGCAGTACTTC.

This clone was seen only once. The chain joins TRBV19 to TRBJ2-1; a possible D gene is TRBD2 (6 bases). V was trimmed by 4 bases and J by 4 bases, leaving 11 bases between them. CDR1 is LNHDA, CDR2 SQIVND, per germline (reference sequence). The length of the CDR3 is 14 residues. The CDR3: CASSTLAEYNEQFF. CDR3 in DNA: TGTGCCAGTAGTACACTAGCTGAATACAATGAGCAGTTCTTC.

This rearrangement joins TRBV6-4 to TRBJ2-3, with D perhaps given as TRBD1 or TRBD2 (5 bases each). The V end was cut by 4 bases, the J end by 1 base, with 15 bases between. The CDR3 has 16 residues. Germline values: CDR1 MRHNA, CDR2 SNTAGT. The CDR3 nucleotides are TGTGCCAGCAGTGTCGCCCACGGGGCTGGCACAGATACGCAGTATTTT. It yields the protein CASSVAHGAGTDTQYF.

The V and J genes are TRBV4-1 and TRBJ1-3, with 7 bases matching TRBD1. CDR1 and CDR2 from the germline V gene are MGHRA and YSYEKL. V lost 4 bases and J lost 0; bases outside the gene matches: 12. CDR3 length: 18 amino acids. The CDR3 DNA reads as TGCGCCAGCAGCCGAGAATACAGGGGATTGGGCTCTGGAAACACCATATATTTT. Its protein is CASSREYRGLGSGNTIYF.

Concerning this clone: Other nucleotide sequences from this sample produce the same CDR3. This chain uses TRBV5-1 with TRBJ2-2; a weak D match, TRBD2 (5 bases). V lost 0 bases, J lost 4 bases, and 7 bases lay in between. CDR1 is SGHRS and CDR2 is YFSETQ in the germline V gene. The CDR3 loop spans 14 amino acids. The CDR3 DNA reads TGCGCCAGCAGCTTGGGACTACTCACCGGGGAGCTGTTTTTT. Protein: CASSLGLLTGELFF. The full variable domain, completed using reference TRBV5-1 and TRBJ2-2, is KAGVTQTPRYLIKTRGQQVTLSCSPISGHRSVSWYQQTPGQGLQFLFEYFSETQRNKGNFPGRFSGRQFSNSRSEMNVSTLELGDSALYLCASSLGLLTGELFFGEGSRLTVL.

The CDR3 DNA sequence: TGTGCCAGCTTCGACAGGGGTGGCACTGAAGCTTTCTTT. This sequence encodes CASFDRGGTEAFF. This chain links TRBV6-6 with TRBJ1-1; the match to TRBD1 covers 8 bases. The ends lost 8 bases at V and 4 bases at J; junction bases unmatched: 6. Germline CDR1 reads MNHNY; CDR2 reads SVGAGI (reference sequence). This CDR3 is built from 13 residues.

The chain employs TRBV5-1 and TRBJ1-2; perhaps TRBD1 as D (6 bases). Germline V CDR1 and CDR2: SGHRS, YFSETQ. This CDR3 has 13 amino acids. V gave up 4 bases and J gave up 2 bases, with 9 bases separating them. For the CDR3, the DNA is TGCGCCAGCAGCAGGGGGGAGAACTATGGCTACACCTTC. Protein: CASSRGENYGYTF. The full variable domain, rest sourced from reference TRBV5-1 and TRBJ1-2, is KAGVTQTPRYLIKTRGQQVTLSCSPISGHRSVSWYQQTPGQGLQFLFEYFSETQRNKGNFPGRFSGRQFSNSRSEMNVSTLELGDSALYLCASSRGENYGYTFGSGTRLTVV.

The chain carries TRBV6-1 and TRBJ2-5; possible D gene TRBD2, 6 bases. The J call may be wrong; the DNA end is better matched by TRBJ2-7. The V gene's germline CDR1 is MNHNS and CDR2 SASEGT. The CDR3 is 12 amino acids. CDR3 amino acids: CASSRRDGEQYF. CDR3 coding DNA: TGTGCCAGTAGCAGGAGGGATGGCGAGCAGTACTTC.

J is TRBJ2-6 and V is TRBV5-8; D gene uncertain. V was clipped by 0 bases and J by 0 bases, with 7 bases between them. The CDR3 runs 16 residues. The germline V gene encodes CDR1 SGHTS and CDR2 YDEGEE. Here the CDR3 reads CASSLGPGSGANVLTF. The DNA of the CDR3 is TGTGCCAGCAGCTTGGGACCTGGCTCTGGGGCCAACGTCCTGACTTTC.

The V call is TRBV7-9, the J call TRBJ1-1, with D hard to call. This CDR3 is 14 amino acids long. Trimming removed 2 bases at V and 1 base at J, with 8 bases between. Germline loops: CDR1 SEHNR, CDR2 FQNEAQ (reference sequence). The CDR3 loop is CASSLPTGNTEAFF. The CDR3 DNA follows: TGTGCCAGCAGCTTACCGACGGGGAACACTGAAGCTTTCTTT.

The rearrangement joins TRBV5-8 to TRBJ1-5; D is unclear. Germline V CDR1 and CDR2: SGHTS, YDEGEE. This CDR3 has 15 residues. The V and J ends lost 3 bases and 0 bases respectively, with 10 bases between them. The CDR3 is CASSWTPNSNQPQHF. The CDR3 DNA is TGTGCCAGCAGCTGGACGCCCAATAGCAATCAGCCCCAGCATTTT.

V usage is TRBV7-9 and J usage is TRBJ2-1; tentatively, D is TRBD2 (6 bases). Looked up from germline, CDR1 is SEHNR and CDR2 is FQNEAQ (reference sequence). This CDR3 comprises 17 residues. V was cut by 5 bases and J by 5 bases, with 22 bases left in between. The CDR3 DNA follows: TGTGCCAGCAGCCCCCCTCTGGGGACTGAACTGCACAATGAGCAGTTCTTC. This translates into CASSPPLGTELHNEQFF. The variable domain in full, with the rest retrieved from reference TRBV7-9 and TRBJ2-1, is DTGVSQNPRHKITKRGQNVTFRCDPISEHNRLYWYRQTLGQGPEFLTYFQNEAQLEKSRLLSDRFSAERPKGSFSTLEIQRTEQGDSAMYLCASSPPLGTELHNEQFFGPGTRLTVL.

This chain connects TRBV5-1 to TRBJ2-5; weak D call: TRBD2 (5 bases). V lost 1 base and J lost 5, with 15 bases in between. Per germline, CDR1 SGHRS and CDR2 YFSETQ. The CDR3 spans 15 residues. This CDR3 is CASSLYSGLEETQYF. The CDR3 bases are TGCGCCAGCAGCTTGTACAGCGGACTTGAGGAGACCCAGTACTTC. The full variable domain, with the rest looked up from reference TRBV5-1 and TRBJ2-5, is KAGVTQTPRYLIKTRGQQVTLSCSPISGHRSVSWYQQTPGQGLQFLFEYFSETQRNKGNFPGRFSGRQFSNSRSEMNVSTLELGDSALYLCASSLYSGLEETQYFGPGTRLLVL.

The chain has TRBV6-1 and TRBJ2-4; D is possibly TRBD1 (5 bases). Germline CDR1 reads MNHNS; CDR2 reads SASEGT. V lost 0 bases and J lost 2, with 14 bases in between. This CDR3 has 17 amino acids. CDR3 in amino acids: CASSEAKGVGPKNIQYF. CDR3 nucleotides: TGTGCCAGCAGTGAAGCTAAAGGGGTTGGTCCCAAAAACATTCAGTACTTC.

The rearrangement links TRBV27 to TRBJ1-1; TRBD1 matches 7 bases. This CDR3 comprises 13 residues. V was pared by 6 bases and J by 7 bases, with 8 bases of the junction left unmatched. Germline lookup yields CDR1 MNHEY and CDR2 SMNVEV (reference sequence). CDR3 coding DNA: TGTGCCAGCAGGAAGGACAGGCCCTTTGAAGCTTTCTTT. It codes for CASRKDRPFEAFF.

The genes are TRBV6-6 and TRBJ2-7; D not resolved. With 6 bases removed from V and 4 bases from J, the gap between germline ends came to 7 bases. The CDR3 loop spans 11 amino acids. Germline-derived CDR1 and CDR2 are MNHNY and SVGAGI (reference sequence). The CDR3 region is CASRTTYEQYF. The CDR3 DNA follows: TGTGCCAGCAGGACAACATACGAGCAGTACTTC.

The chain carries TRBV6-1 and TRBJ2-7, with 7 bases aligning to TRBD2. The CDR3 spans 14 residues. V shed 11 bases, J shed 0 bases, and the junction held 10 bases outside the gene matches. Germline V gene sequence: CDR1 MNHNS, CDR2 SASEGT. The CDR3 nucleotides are TGTGCCTCCCGGGGGGAAACGGGCTCCTACGAGCAGTACTTC. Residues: CASRGETGSYEQYF.